This paragraph covers one T cell receptor (beta chain) sequence. CDR3 size: 16 residues. From germline, CDR1 is MDHEN and CDR2 SYDVKM. TCRdb reprocessed the 5' RACE reads, with one entry per CDR3 protein and no DNA. The listing contains under 500,000 distinct CDR3 sequences. The data belong to a study of T cells expressing NK-cell markers. On the study more broadly: Beta-chain profiling covered CD3+CD56+NKG2C+, CD3+CD56+NKG2C- and CD3+CD56-NKG2C+ sorted subsets. The study sequenced eight donors, seven HCMV-seropositive and one seronegative.

The specimen sequenced was blood T cells: a sorted CD56 or NKG2C T cell subset, CD4+ or CD8+ T cells, or bulk PBMC T cells (not recorded which). The clonotype comes from a woman between 18 and 70 years old in good health. The rearrangement links TRBV28 to TRBJ2-4; TCRdb indicates TRBD2, and absent DNA this call remains unverified. This chain's CDR3 is CASSPRTSGRRYIQYF.